These T cell receptor beta chains were read from a single sample in a study of T cells in localized non-small cell lung cancer. The method was immunoSEQ multiplex PCR; TCRdb's version includes in-frame clones alone and lacks a portion of them. The sample yields about 41,000 clones, roughly 86% seen once. The input for sequencing was peripheral blood, taken before any cancer treatment. These receptors came from a woman aged 18 to 50 with stage III lung adenocarcinoma. Both conserved end residues are part of each CDR3. The order of the fields is CDR3 length, D gene, clone size, V gene, J gene, CDR3 DNA, CDR3 protein. D genes are given only for firm matches. For some rows the clone size is stated as once, few or many, or as a class when expanded; others skip it.

>17|-|-|TRBV2|TRBJ2-4
TGTGCCAGCAGTGAAGGAGGGTTTTGGTCTTCCAAAAACATTCAGTACTTC
CASSEGGFWSSKNIQYF
>16|TRBD2|-|TRBV10-2|TRBJ2-1
TGCGCCAGCAGTGTAACGGCGGGGGGGTCCTACAATGAGCAGTTCTTC
CASSVTAGGSYNEQFF
>15|-|-|TRBV9|TRBJ2-2
TGTGCCAGCAGCGTTGGAGACTTCGGCACCGGGGAGCTGTTTTTT
CASSVGDFGTGELFF
>15|TRBD1|-|TRBV19|TRBJ1-2
TGTGCCAGTAGTAAGAGGACAGGGAGGGGCTATGGCTACACCTTC
CASSKRTGRGYGYTF
>14|-|-|TRBV7-2|TRBJ1-2
TGTGCCAGCAGCTTAGCCCCCGGGGCGAGGGGCTACACCTTC
CASSLAPGARGYTF
>13|TRBD1|-|TRBV5-5|TRBJ1-1
TGTGCCACGGGGGTACAGGGGGTTCTTGAAGCTTTCTTT
CATGVQGVLEAFF
>14|-|-|TRBV5-4|TRBJ1-1
TGTGCCAGCAGCCCTGTGGGGGCACACACTGAAGCTTTCTTT
CASSPVGAHTEAFF
>15|-|-|TRBV9|TRBJ2-3
TGTGCCAGCAGCGTAAGGATAGCAGGTACAGATACGCAGTATTTT
CASSVRIAGTDTQYF
>12|-|-|TRBV19|TRBJ1-5
TGTGCCAGTAGTGCCTATAATCAGCCCCAGCATTTT
CASSAYNQPQHF
>12|-|-|TRBV6-5|TRBJ1-1
TGTGCCAGCAGACCCCCTAACACTGAAGCTTTCTTT
CASRPPNTEAFF
>14|-|-|TRBV5-1|TRBJ1-1
TGCGCCAGCAGCTTGACAGCTATGAACACTGAAGCTTTCTTT
CASSLTAMNTEAFF
>15|-|-|TRBV5-1|TRBJ1-6
TGCGCCAGCAGCTTGAGGTCAGGGAGCAATTCACCCCTCCACTTT
CASSLRSGSNSPLHF
>17|TRBD1|-|TRBV6-1|TRBJ1-3
TGTGCCAGCAGTGAAGCCCTAGACAGGGGCTCTGGAAACACCATATATTTT
CASSEALDRGSGNTIYF
>14|-|-|TRBV7-2|TRBJ1-6
TGTGCCAGCAGCTTAGATCCCGGGTCCTCACCCCTCCACTTT
CASSLDPGSSPLHF
>15|TRBD1|-|TRBV19|TRBJ1-2
TGTGCCAGTAGTGCCCAGGGACAGGGAGGCTATGGCTACACCTTC
CASSAQGQGGYGYTF
>16|TRBD1|-|TRBV15|TRBJ1-1
TGTGCCACCAGCGCGTGGACAGGGGGTCTGAACACTGAAGCTTTCTTT
CATSAWTGGLNTEAFF
>13|-|-|TRBV6-6|TRBJ1-3
TGTGCCAAGGCGCGGGACCCTGGAAACACCATATATTTT
CAKARDPGNTIYF
>16|-|-|TRBV9|TRBJ1-6
TGTGCCAGCAGCTTAAGGTCCAGCGCACTAAATTCACCCCTCCACTTT
CASSLRSSALNSPLHF
>15|-|-|TRBV21-1|TRBJ1-3
TGTGCCAGCAGCATTACACCCGCCTCTGGAAACACCATATATTTT
CASSITPASGNTIYF
>15|-|-|TRBV7-2|TRBJ2-7
TGTGCCAGCAGTCTCAGTACGATACTCGGCTACGAGCAGTACTTC
CASSLSTILGYEQYF
>14|-|-|TRBV19|TRBJ1-4
TGTGCCAGTAGTATATCCGGGGTCGGCGAAAAACTGTTTTTT
CASSISGVGEKLFF
>14|-|-|TRBV19|TRBJ1-5
TGTGCCAGTAGTACCGGACAGTTCGGGCAGCCCCAGCATTTT
CASSTGQFGQPQHF
>14|-|-|TRBV5-4|TRBJ2-7
TGTGCCAGCAGCCCCGAGGGGAAGCCCTACGAGCAGTACTTC
CASSPEGKPYEQYF
>14|TRBD1|once|TRBV5-4|TRBJ1-1
TGTGCCAGCAGCAGACCGGGACAGGGGATAGAAGCTTTCTTT
CASSRPGQGIEAFF
>13|TRBD1|-|TRBV6-1|TRBJ2-2
TGTGCCAGCTATGGGACAGCCTTGGGGGAGCTGTTTTTT
CASYGTALGELFF
>18|-|once|TRBV4-1|TRBJ1-4
TGCGCCAGCAGCCATTACAAGATGGGACGGGCAACTAATGAAAAACTGTTTTTT
CASSHYKMGRATNEKLFF
>15|TRBD1|-|TRBV5-4|TRBJ1-2
TGTGCCAGCAGCTTGAATCAGGGGGCTGGCCTCGGCTACACCTTC
CASSLNQGAGLGYTF
>15|TRBD1|-|TRBV5-4|TRBJ1-1
TGTGCCAGCAGGCCCGGGACAGGGGGTAACACTGAAGCTTTCTTT
CASRPGTGGNTEAFF
>13|TRBD1|-|TRBV5-6|TRBJ1-3
TGTGCCAGCAGCCGGGACAGGGGAAACACCATATATTTT
CASSRDRGNTIYF
>16|TRBD1|-|TRBV5-4|TRBJ1-2
TGTGCCAGCAGCTTGGGCCAGGGGGCCTCCGCCTATGGCTACACCTTC
CASSLGQGASAYGYTF
>14|-|-|TRBV6-1|TRBJ2-1
TGTGCCAGCAGTGAAGCTAGGGAGTTCGATGAGCAGTTCTTC
CASSEAREFDEQFF
>15|-|-|TRBV9|TRBJ1-1
TGTGCCAGCAGCGTAGTTTTTGCCATGAACACTGAAGCTTTCTTT
CASSVVFAMNTEAFF
>14|-|-|TRBV6-5|TRBJ1-6
TGTGCCAGCAGTTACAGGGTTGTTAATTCACCCCTCCACTTT
CASSYRVVNSPLHF
>13|-|medium-sized|TRBV19|TRBJ2-1
TGTGCCAGTAGTGCGCGCACCTACAATGAGCAGTTCTTC
CASSARTYNEQFF
>15|-|-|TRBV18|TRBJ1-2
TGTGCCAGCTCACCAAGAAGGGGGGCTAACTATGGCTACACCTTC
CASSPRRGANYGYTF
>14|-|-|TRBV6-5|TRBJ2-4
TGTGCCAGCTCCCCCCTGGGTATCCAAAACATTCAGTACTTC
CASSPLGIQNIQYF
>17|-|-|TRBV11-2|TRBJ2-7
TGTGCCAGCAGCCCCCCAAGGACCCGCGGGGAGGACTACGAGCAGTACTTC
CASSPPRTRGEDYEQYF
>12|-|few|TRBV6-6|TRBJ2-7
TGTGCCAGCAGGGGCAGTGGCTACGAGCAGTACTTC
CASRGSGYEQYF
>13|-|-|TRBV19|TRBJ1-6
TGTGCCAGTAGTACCCCCGGAAGGTCACCCCTCCACTTT
CASSTPGRSPLHF
>13|-|-|TRBV5-4|TRBJ1-1
TGTGCCAGCAGCCGTCTTTTGAACACTGAAGCTTTCTTT
CASSRLLNTEAFF
>15|-|-|TRBV19|TRBJ1-6
TGTGCCAGCCGGGGGCCTCTGTCCTATAATTCACCCCTCCACTTT
CASRGPLSYNSPLHF
>19|-|-|TRBV5-6|TRBJ2-6
TGTGCCAGCAGCTTGGGTCGGGCAGGGGTGAGCTCTGGGGCCAACGTCCTGACTTTC
CASSLGRAGVSSGANVLTF
>13|-|-|TRBV30|TRBJ1-3
TGTGCCTGGAGTCTCGTGTCTGGAAACACCATATATTTT
CAWSLVSGNTIYF
>13|-|-|TRBV7-6|TRBJ1-4
TGTGCCAGCAGCTTTTCGCCCAATGAAAAACTGTTTTTT
CASSFSPNEKLFF
>11|-|-|TRBV25-1|TRBJ2-1
TGTGCCAGCAGAGGGGGCAATGAGCAGTTCTTC
CASRGGNEQFF
>14|-|-|TRBV2|TRBJ1-4
TGTGCCAGCAAGAGGGAGGGGGTTAATGAAAAACTGTTTTTT
CASKREGVNEKLFF
>18|TRBD2|-|TRBV4-1|TRBJ2-7
TGCGCCAGCAGCCAAACTTCGGGACTAGCGGGGGCCTCCTACGAGCAGTACTTC
CASSQTSGLAGASYEQYF
>14|-|once|TRBV11-2|TRBJ2-2
TGTGCCAGCAGCCGGGGACTCAACACCGGGGAGCTGTTTTTT
CASSRGLNTGELFF
>14|-|few|TRBV19|TRBJ1-2
TGTGCCAGTAGTATAGATACGGACAGCTATGGCTACACCTTC
CASSIDTDSYGYTF
>16|-|few|TRBV5-1|TRBJ1-1
TGCGCCAGCAGCTTGTCCGGTTCCCGGGGGTACACTGAAGCTTTCTTT
CASSLSGSRGYTEAFF
>15|TRBD2|-|TRBV5-1|TRBJ2-2
TGCGCCAGCAGCTTGGTTGCGGGGGGCGCCGGGGAGCTGTTTTTT
CASSLVAGGAGELFF
>13|-|few|TRBV18|TRBJ1-1
TGTGCCAGCTCACCACCGACGAGACAGGAAGCTTTCTTT
CASSPPTRQEAFF
>13|-|-|TRBV6-1|TRBJ1-1
TGTGCCAGCAGTGAGACCCAAACAGGGCGGGCTTTCTTT
CASSETQTGRAFF
>13|TRBD1|-|TRBV6-6|TRBJ1-5
TGTGCCAGCAGTCCCAGGGGGAGTCAGCCCCAGCATTTT
CASSPRGSQPQHF
>13|-|-|TRBV5-1|TRBJ2-1
TGCGCCAGCAGCTTGGTGGGCCGGTATGAGCAGTTCTTC
CASSLVGRYEQFF
>15|TRBD1|-|TRBV6-5|TRBJ1-4
TGTGCCAGCAGTTTAGCGGGACAGGCTAATGAAAAACTGTTTTTT
CASSLAGQANEKLFF
>15|-|once|TRBV29-1|TRBJ1-3
TGCAGCGTTGGCCAATCGGGAATAACTGGAAACACCATATATTTT
CSVGQSGITGNTIYF
>20|TRBD1|-|TRBV5-1|TRBJ2-6
TGCGCCAGCAGCTCGCCCTTGGGGGGACAGGGAGTCCCTGGGGCCAACGTCCTGACTTTC
CASSSPLGGQGVPGANVLTF
>13|-|once|TRBV14|TRBJ1-1
TGTGCCAGCAGCCGCTTAGGGAAGACTGAAGCTTTCTTT
CASSRLGKTEAFF